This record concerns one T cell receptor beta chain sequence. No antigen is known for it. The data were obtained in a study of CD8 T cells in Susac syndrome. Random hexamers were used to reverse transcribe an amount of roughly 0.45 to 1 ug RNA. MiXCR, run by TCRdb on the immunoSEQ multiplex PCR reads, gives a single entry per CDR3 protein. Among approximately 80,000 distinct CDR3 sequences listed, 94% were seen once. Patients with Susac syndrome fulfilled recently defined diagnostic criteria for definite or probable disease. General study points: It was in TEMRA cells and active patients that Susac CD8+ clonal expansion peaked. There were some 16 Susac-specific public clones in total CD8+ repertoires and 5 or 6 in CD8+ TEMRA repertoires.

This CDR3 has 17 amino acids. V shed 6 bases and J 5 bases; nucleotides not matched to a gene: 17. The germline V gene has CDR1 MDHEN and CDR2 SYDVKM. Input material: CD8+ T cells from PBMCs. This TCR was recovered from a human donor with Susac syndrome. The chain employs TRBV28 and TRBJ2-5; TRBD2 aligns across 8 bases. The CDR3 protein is CASSPAPGTRGDETQYF. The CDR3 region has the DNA TGTGCCAGCAGCCCGGCGCCCGGGACTAGGGGAGACGAGACCCAGTACTTC.